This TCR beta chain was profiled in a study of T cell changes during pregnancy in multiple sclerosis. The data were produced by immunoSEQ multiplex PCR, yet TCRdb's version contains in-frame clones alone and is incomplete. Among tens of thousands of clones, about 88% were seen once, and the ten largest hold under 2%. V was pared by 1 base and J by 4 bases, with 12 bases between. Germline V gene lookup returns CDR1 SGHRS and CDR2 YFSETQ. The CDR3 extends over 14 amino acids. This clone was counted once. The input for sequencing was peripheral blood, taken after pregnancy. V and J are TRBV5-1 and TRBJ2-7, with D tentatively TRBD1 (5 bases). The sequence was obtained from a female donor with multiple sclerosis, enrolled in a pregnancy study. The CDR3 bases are TGCGCCAGCAGCTTGCAGGGCCCTAATTACGAGCAGTACTTC. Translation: CASSLQGPNYEQYF.